Presented here are 14 T cell receptor beta chains from one specimen sequenced in a study of response to subunit inactivated influenza vaccine. TCRdb itself ran the RT-PCR reads through MiXCR, one entry per CDR3 protein. Among hundreds of thousands of distinct CDR3 sequences listed, approximately 15% were seen once. The sequencing used PBMCs from blood, collected roughly 2 weeks before vaccination. The receptors shown here come from a man in his fifties who received an inactivated influenza vaccine.

This clonotype was observed a few times. The chain carries TRBV6-1 and TRBJ2-7; D is possibly TRBD1 or TRBD2 (5 bases each). This CDR3 is 14 amino acids long. Germline V gene lookup returns CDR1 MNHNS and CDR2 SASEGT. The ends were cut back, 6 bases at V and 3 bases at J, with 15 bases in the middle. The CDR3 protein is CASSTHEGIYEQYF. The CDR3 bases are TGTGCCAGCAGCACACACGAGGGGATCTACGAGCAGTACTTC.

This clonotype was counted at least ten times. The chain couples TRBV6-1 to TRBJ2-1, with D unclear. Germline CDR1 MNHNS, CDR2 SASEGT. This CDR3 has 16 amino acids. Trimming stripped 6 bases from V and 0 bases from J, with 15 bases between. The CDR3 coding sequence is TGTGCCAGCAGACCTAATGCTTGGAGCTCCTACAATGAGCAGTTCTTC. Its translation: CASRPNAWSSYNEQFF.

This clonotype was seen many times. The V and J genes are TRBV6-1 and TRBJ2-3; 15 bases map to TRBD2. The length of the CDR3 is 14 residues. The ends lost 8 bases at V and 6 bases at J; junction bases unmatched: 3. From germline, CDR1 is MNHNS and CDR2 SASEGT. The CDR3 nucleotides are TGTGCCAGCTCCGGGACTAGCGGGAGGGATACGCAGTATTTT. This translates into CASSGTSGRDTQYF.

This clonotype was counted only a few times. The chain links TRBV29-1 to TRBJ2-3; 9 bases line up with TRBD2. V was pared by 7 bases and J by 4 bases, with 9 bases of the junction left unmatched. Germline V lookup: CDR1 SQVTM, CDR2 ANQGSEA. CDR3 length: 14 residues. The CDR3 spells CSAHPRGGSDTQYF. CDR3 bases: TGCAGCGCTCATCCGCGGGGGGGATCAGATACGCAGTATTTT.

The V gene is TRBV20-1, the J gene TRBJ1-4; the D gene is possibly TRBD1 (6 bases). The CDR3 contains 13 residues. Germline lookup yields CDR1 DFQATT and CDR2 SNEGSKA (reference sequence). Trimming shortened V by 0 bases and J by 8 bases, and 10 bases separated the two germline ends. CDR3 DNA sequence: TGCAGTGCTAGAGAATTAGGGACAGAAAAACTGTTTTTT. It translates to CSARELGTEKLFF.

This chain uses TRBV12-3 or TRBV12-4 with TRBJ2-7; 15 nucleotides match TRBD2. The CDR3 totals 13 residues. J was trimmed by 4 bases and V by 8 bases; bases with no gene match: 0. For the CDR3, the DNA is TGTGCCAGCGGGACTAGCGGGAGGTACGAGCAGTACTTC. This encodes CASGTSGRYEQYF.

The V gene is TRBV7-6, the J gene TRBJ2-5; D is ambiguous. The CDR3 runs 17 residues. CDR1 is SGHVS and CDR2 is FNYEAQ in the germline V gene. The germline V and J ends were trimmed by 1 base and 2 bases, with 17 bases remaining between them. The CDR3 sequence is CASSLGAQKIRQETQYF. CDR3 bases: TGTGCCAGCAGCTTAGGAGCACAGAAAATAAGACAAGAGACCCAGTACTTC.

In this sample, this clonotype turned up a few times. The chain employs TRBV6-2 or TRBV6-3 and TRBJ2-3; no reliable D call. V lost 6 bases and J lost 1, with 8 bases in between. Per the germline V gene, CDR1 is MNHEY and CDR2 is SVGEGT. CDR3 length: 13 residues. The CDR3 region is CASSQDGTDTQYF. In DNA, the CDR3 is TGTGCCAGCAGCCAGGACGGCACAGATACGCAGTATTTT.

The chain joins TRBV20-1 to TRBJ2-3; 10 bases agree with TRBD2. Germline loops: CDR1 DFQATT, CDR2 SNEGSKA (reference sequence). V gave up 6 bases and J gave up 10 bases; unmatched junction bases: 10. The CDR3 sequence is 13 residues long. CDR3 bases: TGCAGTGCCCGAGCGGGAGGGTCTTCCCCGCAGTATTTT. Protein sequence: CSARAGGSSPQYF.

This clonotype was seen more than once but under ten times. As DNA, the CDR3 is TGTGCCGCAGGAGCGGGGGGTCAAGATACGCAGTATTTT. Protein sequence: CAAGAGGQDTQYF. The chain links TRBV15 to TRBJ2-3, with TRBD2 matching over 9 bases. Unmatched junction bases numbered 8, after V lost 11 bases and J lost 5 bases. Per germline, CDR1 LNHNV and CDR2 YYDKDF (reference sequence). The CDR3 consists of 13 residues.

This clonotype was seen a handful of times. The V gene is TRBV29-1, the J gene TRBJ2-1; D is perhaps TRBD2 (5 bases). The CDR3 totals 13 residues. V was clipped by 8 bases and J by 3 bases, with 14 bases between them. From germline, CDR1 is SQVTM and CDR2 ANQGSEA. CDR3 loop: CSSRDGVYNEQFF. As DNA, the CDR3 is TGCAGCTCGAGGGATGGCGTCTACAATGAGCAGTTCTTC.

There are a few counts of this clonotype. The rearrangement uses TRBV5-1 and TRBJ2-7; no firm D call. Germline V gene lookup returns CDR1 SGHRS and CDR2 YFSETQ. Trimming left V 4 bases short and J 2 bases short, with 13 bases between. The CDR3 extends over 14 amino acids. DNA of the CDR3: TGCGCCAGCAGCCCCGTCTACTCGACCTACGAGCAGTACTTC. Its protein is CASSPVYSTYEQYF.

This clonotype was seen only a few times. V and J are TRBV5-1 and TRBJ2-1; TRBD2 aligns across 9 bases. The CDR3 sequence is 15 residues long. The ends lost 4 bases at V and 6 bases at J; junction bases unmatched: 8. Germline loops: CDR1 SGHRS, CDR2 YFSETQ. The CDR3 reads CASSPSGRIGNEQFF. CDR3 in DNA: TGCGCCAGCAGCCCGAGCGGGAGGATAGGCAATGAGCAGTTCTTC.

The sample holds a few counts of this clonotype. V is TRBV11-2 and J is TRBJ2-7; tentatively, D is TRBD2 (5 bases). The germline V gene has CDR1 SGHAT and CDR2 FQNNGV. Trimming cost V 0 bases and J 3 bases, with 15 bases left between them. CDR3 length: 16 amino acids. Here the CDR3 reads CASSLDWGRGGYEQYF. The CDR3 DNA sequence: TGTGCCAGCAGCTTAGATTGGGGTCGGGGTGGCTACGAGCAGTACTTC. The full variable domain, with the rest looked up from reference TRBV11-2 and TRBJ2-7, is EAGVAQSPRYKIIEKRQSVAFWCNPISGHATLYWYQQILGQGPKLLIQFQNNGVVDDSQLPKDRFSAERLKGVDSTLKIQPAKLEDSAVYLCASSLDWGRGGYEQYFGPGTRLTVT.